This T cell receptor (beta chain) was sequenced in a study of beta chain features in type 1 diabetes. It was via CD45RO/CCR7/CD25/CD127/CD95/CD27 that CD4+ naive, central memory, regulatory and stem cell-like memory cells were sorted. Of the isolated RNA, all was reverse transcribed, and so the sequenced material was expressed TCRB transcripts. Naive, central memory and regulatory T cell samples produced a mean of roughly 3.8 million reads. Using immunoSEQ multiplex PCR, the repertoire was profiled, and TCRdb retains in-frame clones only, with some absent. The repertoire includes hundreds of thousands of clones, approximately 15% of them detected once, and 0.015% to 0.02% sits in the top ten. Study findings and constraints: Cells with high TCR expression could be over-represented by cDNA sequencing. A greater similarity of naive, central memory and Treg TCRB repertoires was seen among patients than among healthy donors. Within each of all four CD4+ subsets, Type 1 diabetes patients had TCRB CDR3s that were moderately but significantly shorter.

V shed 5 bases, J shed 4 bases, and the junction held 5 bases outside the gene matches. The CDR3 has 14 residues. Turning to this clone: Its antigen is currently unknown.

This clonotype was obtained from a man under 40 with type 1 diabetes. Sequenced material: naive CD4+ T cells from blood. V gene TRBV23-1 combines with J gene TRBJ1-1, with 9 bases lining up with TRBD1. TRBV23-1 is known as an ORF, though its function is uncertain. The CDR3 DNA reads as TGCGCCAGCAGTAACAGGGGGCCGACCACTGAAGCTTTCTTT. Protein sequence: CASSNRGPTTEAFF.